One and the same sample provided the 11 T cell receptor beta chains below, sequenced in a study of blood T cell repertoires in COVID-19. The protocol was immunoSEQ multiplex PCR, while the TCRdb copy is restricted to in-frame clones and leaves out a portion. The data show more than 250,000 clones, 70% to 90% seen once. Sequencing was carried out using peripheral blood. The receptor source for this set is a woman between 25 and 40 years old with COVID-19, enrolled during active disease.

This clone has just one count. The gene calls are TRBV4-1 and TRBJ1-5, with D unresolved. Trimming removed 2 bases from V and 4 bases from J, with 6 bases in between. CDR1 is MGHRA and CDR2 is YSYEKL in the germline V gene. This CDR3 is built from 13 residues. Here the CDR3 DNA reads TGCGCCAGCAGCCAAAGCGCGAATCAGCCCCAGCATTTT. Encoded protein: CASSQSANQPQHF.

The gene calls are TRBV12-3 or TRBV12-4 and TRBJ2-5; TRBD2 matches 7 bases. The CDR3 is 13 amino acids. V lost 1 base to trimming and J lost 5 bases; unmatched junction nucleotides: 1. CDR3 sequence (DNA): TGTGCCAGCAGTTTAGTGGGGGGGGAGACCCAGTACTTC. Protein product: CASSLVGGETQYF.

This chain uses TRBV5-8 with TRBJ1-6; D uncertain. The CDR3 has 16 amino acids. Trimming removed 2 bases at V and 7 bases at J, with 16 bases between. Germline CDR1 reads SGHTS; CDR2 reads YDEGEE. The CDR3 sequence: CASSFYPPRVNSPLHF. The CDR3 DNA is TGTGCCAGCAGCTTCTACCCACCTAGAGTAAATTCACCCCTCCACTTT.

This chain joins TRBV29-1 and TRBJ1-1; no firm D call. CDR1 is SQVTM and CDR2 is ANQGSEA in the germline V gene. Trimming cost V 7 bases and J 6 bases, with 9 bases left between them. The CDR3 is 10 amino acids. CDR3 residues: CSALQAEAFF. CDR3 nucleotides: TGCAGCGCACTCCAGGCTGAAGCTTTCTTT.

The V and J genes are TRBV10-3 and TRBJ2-1; 13 positions agree with TRBD2. With V trimmed by 6 bases and J by 7 bases, 3 bases remained unmatched. The CDR3 extends over 14 amino acids. CDR1 is ENHRY, CDR2 SYGVKD, per germline. Here the CDR3 DNA reads TGTGCCATCAGAACTAGCGGGGGGGCGAATGAGCAGTTCTTC. It codes for CAIRTSGGANEQFF.

The gene calls are TRBV2 and TRBJ2-3; D is unresolved. Trimming stripped 7 bases from V and 1 base from J, with 9 bases between. CDR3 length: 13 residues. The germline gives CDR1 SNHLY, CDR2 FYNNEI. The CDR3 DNA is TGTGCCAGCAAGGTAGCTGGCACAGATACGCAGTATTTT. Residues: CASKVAGTDTQYF.

Comment on this clone: With a much larger clone just one base away, this may be a read error. The chain links TRBV11-2 to TRBJ2-7; D possibly corresponds to TRBD1 (6 bases). V lost 3 bases and J 3 bases, leaving 9 bases between the germline ends. The CDR3 sequence is 13 residues long. Germline lookup yields CDR1 SGHAT and CDR2 FQNNGV. As DNA, the CDR3 is TGTGCCAGCAGCTTCCACAGGGTCTACGAGCAGTACTTC. Translation: CASSFHRVYEQYF.

The chain carries TRBV2 and TRBJ1-3; no reliable D call. Germline V CDR1 and CDR2: SNHLY, FYNNEI. The CDR3 loop spans 13 amino acids. V lost 6 bases and J lost 4, with 10 bases in between. The CDR3 region has the DNA TGTGCCAGCAGAAGAGGGCCAGGAAACACCATATATTTT. It specifies CASRRGPGNTIYF.

This clone has more than one count but fewer than ten. The chain employs TRBV2 and TRBJ1-3, with D possibly TRBD1 on 5 matching bases. The V end was cut by 3 bases, the J end by 0 bases, with 12 bases between. This CDR3 spans 16 amino acids. CDR1 is SNHLY, CDR2 FYNNEI, per germline. The CDR3 DNA follows: TGTGCCAGCAGTGAGCAAGGAGGGACCTCTGGAAACACCATATATTTT. Translation: CASSEQGGTSGNTIYF.

The chain couples TRBV6-6 to TRBJ1-5; 11 bases are shared with TRBD1. Germline CDR1 MNHNY, CDR2 SVGAGI (reference sequence). The CDR3 has 15 amino acids. Losses at the gene ends were 10 bases for V and 2 bases for J; bases not matched to a gene: 7. The CDR3 DNA reads TGTGCCATATGCCCGGGACAGGGGGGCAATCAGCCCCAGCATTTT. This codes for CAICPGQGGNQPQHF.

The rearrangement joins TRBV7-9 to TRBJ1-5; 7 nucleotides line up with TRBD1. The germline gives CDR1 SEHNR, CDR2 FQNEAQ (reference sequence). Trimming removed 1 base from V and 8 bases from J; junction bases left unmatched: 5. The CDR3 loop spans 14 amino acids. The CDR3: CASSLGQGWEPQHF. The CDR3 DNA is TGTGCCAGCAGCTTAGGACAGGGTTGGGAGCCCCAGCATTTT. The whole variable domain, filled in from reference TRBV7-9 and TRBJ1-5, reads DTGVSQNPRHKITKRGQNVTFRCDPISEHNRLYWYRQTLGQGPEFLTYFQNEAQLEKSRLLSDRFSAERPKGSFSTLEIQRTEQGDSAMYLCASSLGQGWEPQHFGDGTRLSIL.